The T cell receptor beta chain described here comes from a study of PD-1 blockade in classical Hodgkin lymphoma. A note on this clone: What it binds is not known.

Time point noted: cycle 4 day 1 (C4D1), after more than five weeks of nivolumab. Every single patient, without exception, relapsed after autologous stem cell transplantation, and brentuximab vedotin exposure varied. Sequencing was performed with immunoSEQ multiplex PCR; in TCRdb, only in-frame clones are kept and a portion is missing. The sample lists about 61,000 clones, around nine tenths occurring once. The germline gives CDR1 SNHLY, CDR2 FYNNEI. V lost 3 bases and J lost 6, with 18 bases in between. This CDR3 spans 15 amino acids. Findings of the study overall: Baseline diversity in complete responders resembled that of newly diagnosed patients.

The origin of this receptor is a human donor with classical Hodgkin lymphoma. The input for sequencing was peripheral blood mononuclear cells (PBMCs), taken before the fourth cycle of nivolumab. The gene calls are TRBV2 and TRBJ2-7; D might be TRBD1 (5 bases). CDR3 sequence: CASSDFLPVDSEQYF. CDR3 nucleotides: TGTGCCAGCAGTGATTTTCTCCCGGTAGACAGCGAGCAGTACTTC.